Reported below is one TCR beta chain. A much larger clone differs from this one at a single base, so this may be a read error. The sample belongs to a study of blood T cells in healthy people across ages. CDR3 length equals 15 residues. Germline CDR1 is DFQATT and CDR2 is SNEGSKA (reference sequence). With a J-beta primer mix and a sample-barcoded 5' primer, a second PCR ran about 6 to 11 cycles. TCRdb re-called the 5' RACE reads through MiXCR, storing one row per CDR3 protein. In the table there are 800,000 to 950,000 distinct CDR3 sequences, under 35% of which are singletons. Peripheral blood, about 9.8 milliliters per donor, was collected. This sample also belongs to another study, concerning T cells of mothers and their children.

The sequence derives from a woman between 35 and 50 years old in good health. The V and J genes are TRBV20-1 and TRBJ2-5; D gene ambiguous. The closer fit of TRBJ2-7 to the DNA end suggests the J call may be wrong. Sequenced input: blood. DNA for the CDR3: TGCAGTGCTAGAGATAGAGCAGGCGATCGCTACGAGCAGTACTTC. Residues: CSARDRAGDRYEQYF.